The next 22 T cell receptor beta chains were all read from a single sample in a study of shared clonotypes between healthy human individuals (dated by TCRdb to 2018 to 2021). CD8 naive samples were obtained by positive selection for CCR7 among CD45RO-negative cells, yielding a CD45RA+CCR7+ population from which TemRA cells were excluded. The library was built by means of the immunoSEQ multiplex PCR assay. The table was pulled from immuneACCESS by TCRdb, which kept in-frame rearrangements only. Such tables lose some clones; where checked, under half of the loss comes from unresolved V genes, and the rest has no known cause. Here the sample has approximately 1.9 million clones; roughly 95% occur a single time. The ten largest clonotypes hold over 1.5% of the sample. The sample was naive CD8+ T cells from PBMCs. Interpreted using the paper, the cell subset or site label stands for: CD45RA+CCR7+. All receptors derive from a man younger than 30 in good health. Some clones in this sample may be carry-over from other donors' samples.

The genes are TRBV5-5 and TRBJ1-1; TRBD1 matches 8 bases. There are 14 residues in the CDR3. Germline CDR1 SGHKS, CDR2 YYEKEE (reference sequence). J lost 4 bases, V lost 4 bases, and 6 bases had no gene match. The CDR3, as DNA: TGTGCCAGCAGCGCGGACAGGGTTGGCACTGAAGCTTTCTTT. This translates into CASSADRVGTEAFF.

This clone is a singleton in its sample. The genes are TRBV5-5 and TRBJ1-1; no definite D call. The CDR3 sequence is 14 residues long. V lost 0 bases and J lost 3, with 9 bases in between. The germline gives CDR1 SGHKS, CDR2 YYEKEE (reference sequence). The CDR3 loop is CASSLVAFDTEAFF. In nucleotides, the CDR3 is TGTGCCAGCAGCTTGGTTGCCTTCGACACTGAAGCTTTCTTT.

The rearrangement uses TRBV5-1 and TRBJ2-7; D remains unclear. Germline-derived CDR1 and CDR2 are SGHRS and YFSETQ. The CDR3 is 12 amino acids. The ends were cut back, 2 bases at V and 6 bases at J, with 9 bases in the middle. For the CDR3, the DNA is TGCGCCAGCAGCTTCTGGGGTGGCGAGCAGTACTTC. Translation gives CASSFWGGEQYF.

This clone was seen once. V gene TRBV28 combines with J gene TRBJ1-5; D remains ambiguous. With 5 bases removed from V and 6 bases from J, the gap between germline ends came to 14 bases. CDR3 size: 14 residues. CDR1 MDHEN and CDR2 SYDVKM come from the germline V gene. The DNA of the CDR3 is TGTGCCAGCAGTCTCGGCCGAGTCCGTCAGCCCCAGCATTTT. As protein: CASSLGRVRQPQHF.

The V call is TRBV14, the J call TRBJ2-1; D not resolved. The CDR3 is 15 amino acids. Germline CDR1 reads SGHDN; CDR2 reads FVKESK. Trimming stripped 2 bases from V and 0 bases from J, with 8 bases between. The CDR3 loop is CASSQLEYSYNEQFF. The CDR3 region has the DNA TGTGCCAGCAGCCAACTTGAGTACTCCTACAATGAGCAGTTCTTC.

The rearrangement links TRBV15 to TRBJ1-5, with D unresolved. Germline-derived CDR1 and CDR2 are LNHNV and YYDKDF (reference sequence). Trimming shortened V by 5 bases and J by 0 bases, and 11 bases separated the two germline ends. The CDR3 consists of 15 residues. CDR3 amino acids: CATSPNGNSNQPQHF. As DNA, the CDR3 is TGTGCCACCAGCCCGAACGGGAATAGCAATCAGCCCCAGCATTTT.

The rearrangement joins TRBV6-5 to TRBJ2-7; the D gene is possibly TRBD2 (6 bases). The CDR3 is 16 amino acids. Germline V gene sequence: CDR1 MNHEY, CDR2 SVGAGI. The V and J ends lost 0 bases and 2 bases respectively, with 14 bases between them. CDR3 amino acids: CASSYSSSGTPYEQYF. The CDR3, as DNA: TGTGCCAGCAGTTACTCGAGTAGCGGCACTCCCTACGAGCAGTACTTC.

The CDR3 here is CASMPGGEKAGELFF. CDR3 coding DNA: TGTGCCAGCATGCCCGGGGGTGAGAAGGCCGGGGAGCTGTTTTTT. The chain joins TRBV25-1 to TRBJ2-2, with a weak D call TRBD2 (6 bases). The CDR3 has 15 amino acids. The germline CDR1 and CDR2 sequences are MGHDK and SYGVNS. The ends were cut back, 7 bases at V and 6 bases at J, with 18 bases in the middle.

V is TRBV5-1 and J is TRBJ2-7; 9 bases match TRBD1. Germline-derived CDR1 and CDR2 are SGHRS and YFSETQ. The CDR3 is made up of 18 amino acids. Trimming took 4 bases from V and 2 from J; bases not matched to a gene: 16. In DNA, the CDR3 is TGCGCCAGCAGCCTGGTCGGACAGGGGCTACTTTCCACCTACGAGCAGTACTTC. Translated, it gives CASSLVGQGLLSTYEQYF.

The genes are TRBV28 and TRBJ1-5, with a tentative D call TRBD1 (5 bases). Trimming left V 3 bases short and J 3 bases short, with 12 bases between. CDR1 and CDR2 (germline): MDHEN, SYDVKM. This CDR3 is built from 15 residues. The CDR3 is CASSFGGAVNQPQHF. Here the CDR3 DNA reads TGTGCCAGCAGTTTTGGAGGGGCGGTCAATCAGCCCCAGCATTTT.

The genes are TRBV5-6 and TRBJ2-7; no firm D call. This CDR3 comprises 13 residues. Trimming stripped 2 bases from V and 3 bases from J, with 9 bases between. From germline, CDR1 is SGHDT and CDR2 YYEEEE. CDR3 region: CASSFSSLYEQYF. The DNA of the CDR3 is TGTGCCAGCAGCTTTTCCAGCCTCTACGAGCAGTACTTC.

This clone has only one observation. The rearrangement links TRBV27 to TRBJ2-7; 7 bases are shared with TRBD1. Germline trimming cut 3 bases from V and 5 bases from J; bases unmatched to any gene: 16. This CDR3 is built from 17 residues. Germline V gene data show CDR1 as MNHEY and CDR2 as SMNVEV (reference sequence). CDR3 protein: CASSLVTGPSLSHEQYF. CDR3 in DNA: TGTGCCAGCAGTTTGGTGACAGGGCCATCTCTCTCTCACGAGCAGTACTTC.

The rearrangement links TRBV6-1 to TRBJ2-1; possibly TRBD2 for D (5 bases). V gave up 8 bases and J gave up 10 bases, with 24 bases separating them. The CDR3 extends over 15 amino acids. The V gene's germline CDR1 is MNHNS and CDR2 SASEGT. As DNA, the CDR3 is TGTGCCAGCGGAGAGGGTCCTGCCCTTATTTGGGAGCAGTTCTTC. It translates to CASGEGPALIWEQFF.

In this sample, this clone turned up once. This chain links TRBV19 with TRBJ2-7; 13 nucleotides align to TRBD2. CDR3 length equals 14 residues. V was clipped by 4 bases and J by 3 bases; unmatched bases: 0. CDR1 and CDR2 (germline): LNHDA, SQIVND (reference sequence). CDR3 sequence: CASSRLAGGYEQYF. The CDR3 DNA sequence: TGTGCCAGTAGTAGACTAGCGGGAGGCTACGAGCAGTACTTC.

This clone was observed once. The chain carries TRBV5-8 and TRBJ1-5, with TRBD1 as a possible D gene (5 bases). V was trimmed by 0 bases and J by 1 base, leaving 8 bases between them. CDR3 length: 15 residues. CDR1 and CDR2 from the germline V gene are SGHTS and YDEGEE. The CDR3 reads CASSLAGGSNQPQHF. The CDR3 DNA is TGTGCCAGCAGCTTGGCGGGGGGAAGCAATCAGCCCCAGCATTTT.

The genes are TRBV10-3 and TRBJ1-1, with TRBD1 identical over 8 bases. The CDR3 loop spans 12 amino acids. V shed 11 bases, J shed 4 bases, and the junction held 6 bases outside the gene matches. Germline values: CDR1 ENHRY, CDR2 SYGVKD. CDR3 nucleotide sequence: TGTGCCTCCACCACAGGGGGCACTGAAGCTTTCTTT. Translated, it gives CASTTGGTEAFF.

CDR3 coding DNA: TGTGCCAGCAGCCCGAGTGGGCCCTACGAGCAGTACTTC. Its translation: CASSPSGPYEQYF. The chain joins TRBV9 to TRBJ2-7; D gene uncertain. Germline V gene sequence: CDR1 SGDLS, CDR2 YYNGEE. This CDR3 contains 13 residues. Trimming took 4 bases from V and 2 from J, leaving 10 bases between them.

The genes are TRBV28 and TRBJ2-3, with TRBD2 matching 13 bases. Per germline, CDR1 MDHEN and CDR2 SYDVKM. V dropped 6 bases and J dropped 5; count of bases not matched to a gene: 8. This CDR3 comprises 16 residues. The CDR3 is CASSIGLAGAGDTQYF. The CDR3 nucleotides read TGTGCCAGCAGCATCGGACTAGCGGGAGCAGGAGATACGCAGTATTTT.

The rearrangement uses TRBV7-2 and TRBJ2-5; possibly TRBD1 or TRBD2 for D (5 bases each). The germline V and J ends were trimmed by 1 base and 5 bases, with 17 bases remaining between them. The CDR3 covers 16 residues. The germline V gene encodes CDR1 SGHTA and CDR2 FQGNSA. The CDR3 DNA sequence: TGTGCCAGCAGCTTAGAGGGGACGGAACTCCAGGAGACCCAGTACTTC. It translates to CASSLEGTELQETQYF.

The chain links TRBV27 to TRBJ1-2, with 7 positions matching TRBD1. Germline CDR1 MNHEY, CDR2 SMNVEV (reference sequence). V lost 6 bases to trimming and J lost 4 bases; unmatched junction nucleotides: 17. This CDR3 comprises 17 residues. The CDR3 DNA follows: TGTGCCAGCAGCTCCTACGGCCCGCGGGGACAGTCCTATGGCTACACCTTC. Translating it yields CASSSYGPRGQSYGYTF.

The chain joins TRBV27 to TRBJ1-1, with 7 bases that match TRBD1. The CDR3 sequence is 14 residues long. Trimming at V came to 5 bases and at J to 7 bases, leaving 10 bases not matched to a gene. In germline, CDR1 is MNHEY, CDR2 SMNVEV (reference sequence). CDR3 region: CASSVTGESGEAFF. The DNA for the CDR3 is TGTGCCAGCAGTGTCACAGGGGAGAGCGGTGAAGCTTTCTTT.

The chain employs TRBV7-9 and TRBJ1-1; D possibly corresponds to TRBD1 (5 bases). The germline V and J ends were trimmed by 4 bases and 1 base, with 10 bases remaining between them. The CDR3 contains 14 residues. Germline lookup yields CDR1 SEHNR and CDR2 FQNEAQ (reference sequence). The CDR3: CASSSFRANTEAFF. CDR3 sequence (DNA): TGTGCCAGCAGCTCTTTCAGGGCGAACACTGAAGCTTTCTTT.